This T cell receptor (beta chain) is drawn from a study of CD8 T cells in ankylosing spondylitis. General study findings and limits: Characteristic of ankylosing spondylitis blood, it appeared, was a TCR beta motif comprising about 8 highly homologous variants. Matched ankylosing spondylitis synovial fluid reportedly contained a significantly enriched population of disease-linked clones. In the blood and synovial fluid of reactive arthritis, some motif variants had been previously reported.

As concerns this clonotype: Its antigen is currently unknown.

V lost 6 bases and J lost 2, with 10 bases in between. Germline CDR1 and CDR2: MNHEY and SMNVEV (reference sequence). The CDR3 has 14 residues. The authors made TCR beta libraries by quantitative 5'-RACE with molecular barcodes. TCRdb reprocessed the 5' RACE reads via MiXCR and lists one record per CDR3 protein. The top ten clones hold about 16% of a sample with a few hundred thousand distinct CDR3 sequences, around 22% of them seen once. The specimen was blood, either unsorted or a sorted T cell fraction (not recorded which). The chain links TRBV27 to TRBJ1-4; D not certain. The clonotype comes from a male donor with ankylosing spondylitis. The CDR3 region is CASRPVGTNEKLFF. CDR3 nucleotides: TGTGCCAGCAGGCCAGTAGGGACTAATGAAAAACTGTTTTTT.